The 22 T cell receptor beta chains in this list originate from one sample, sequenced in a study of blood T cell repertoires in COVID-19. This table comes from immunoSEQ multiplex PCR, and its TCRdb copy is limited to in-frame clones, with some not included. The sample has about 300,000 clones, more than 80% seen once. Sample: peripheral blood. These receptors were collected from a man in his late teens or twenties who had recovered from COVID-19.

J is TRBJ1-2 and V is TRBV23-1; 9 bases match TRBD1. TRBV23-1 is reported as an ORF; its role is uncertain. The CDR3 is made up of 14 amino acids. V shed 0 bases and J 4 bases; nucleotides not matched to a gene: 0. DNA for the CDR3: TGCGCCAGCAGTCAATCACAGGGGGCCTATGGCTACACCTTC. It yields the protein CASSQSQGAYGYTF.

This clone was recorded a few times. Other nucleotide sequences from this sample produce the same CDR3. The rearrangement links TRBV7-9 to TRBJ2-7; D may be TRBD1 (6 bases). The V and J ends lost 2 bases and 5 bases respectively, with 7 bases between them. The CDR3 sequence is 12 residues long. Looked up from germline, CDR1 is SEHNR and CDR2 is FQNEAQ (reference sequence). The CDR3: CASSLSGDEQYF. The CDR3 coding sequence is TGTGCCAGCAGCTTATCAGGGGACGAGCAGTACTTC.

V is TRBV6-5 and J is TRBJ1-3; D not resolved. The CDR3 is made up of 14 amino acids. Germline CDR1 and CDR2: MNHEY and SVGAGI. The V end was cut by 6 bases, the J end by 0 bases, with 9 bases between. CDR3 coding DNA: TGTGCCAGCAGGCTCTTGAGCTCTGGAAACACCATATATTTT. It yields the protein CASRLLSSGNTIYF.

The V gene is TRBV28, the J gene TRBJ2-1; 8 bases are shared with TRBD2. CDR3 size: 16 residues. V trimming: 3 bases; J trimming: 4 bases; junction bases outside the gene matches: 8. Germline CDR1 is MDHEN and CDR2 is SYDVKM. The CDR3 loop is CASSLLGLGLYNEQFF. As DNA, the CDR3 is TGTGCCAGCAGTTTGTTGGGACTAGGGTTATACAATGAGCAGTTCTTC.

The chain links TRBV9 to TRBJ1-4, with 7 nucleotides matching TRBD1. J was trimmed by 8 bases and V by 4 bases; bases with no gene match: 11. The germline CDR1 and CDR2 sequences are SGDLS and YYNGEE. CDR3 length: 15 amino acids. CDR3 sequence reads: CASSLRGQSQEKLFF. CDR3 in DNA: TGTGCCAGCAGCCTCAGGGGACAGAGCCAAGAAAAACTGTTTTTT.

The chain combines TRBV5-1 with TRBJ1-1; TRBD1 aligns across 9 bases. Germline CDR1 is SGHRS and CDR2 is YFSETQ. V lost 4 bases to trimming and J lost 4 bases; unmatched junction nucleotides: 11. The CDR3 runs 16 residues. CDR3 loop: CASSGDRGARGTEAFF. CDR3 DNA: TGCGCCAGCAGCGGAGACAGGGGGGCCCGGGGCACTGAAGCTTTCTTT.

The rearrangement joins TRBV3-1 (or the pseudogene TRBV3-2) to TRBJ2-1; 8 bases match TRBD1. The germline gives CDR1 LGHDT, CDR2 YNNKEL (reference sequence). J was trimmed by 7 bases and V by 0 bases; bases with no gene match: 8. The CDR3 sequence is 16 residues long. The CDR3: CASSQDGTGGSNEQFF. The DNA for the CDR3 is TGTGCCAGCAGCCAAGATGGAACAGGGGGTTCTAATGAGCAGTTCTTC.

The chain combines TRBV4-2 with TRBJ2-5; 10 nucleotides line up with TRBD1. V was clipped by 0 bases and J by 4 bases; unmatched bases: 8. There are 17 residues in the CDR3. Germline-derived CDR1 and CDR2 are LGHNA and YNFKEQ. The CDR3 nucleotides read TGTGCCAGCAGCCAAGACGGACAGGGGGTTCGCCTAGAGACCCAGTACTTC. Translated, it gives CASSQDGQGVRLETQYF.

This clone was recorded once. For the CDR3, the DNA is TGTGCCAGCAGACCCGGGGGGCCGCAGACCCAGTACTTC. Translation gives CASRPGGPQTQYF. The rearrangement links TRBV7-2 to TRBJ2-5; a possible D gene is TRBD2 (7 bases). CDR1 is SGHTA, CDR2 FQGNSA, per germline. V was pared by 6 bases and J by 6 bases, with 14 bases between. This CDR3 region has 13 residues. The variable domain in full, completed from reference TRBV7-2 and TRBJ2-5, reads GAGVSQSPSNKVTEKGKDVELRCDPISGHTALYWYRQSLGQGLEFLIYFQGNSAPDKSGLPSDRFSAERTGGSVSTLTIQRTQQEDSAVYLCASRPGGPQTQYFGPGTRLLVL.

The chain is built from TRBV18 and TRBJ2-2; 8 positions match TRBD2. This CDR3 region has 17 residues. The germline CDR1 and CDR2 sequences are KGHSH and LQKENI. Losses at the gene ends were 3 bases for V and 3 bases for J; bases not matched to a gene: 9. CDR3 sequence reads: CASSPPSGSRYTGELFF. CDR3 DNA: TGTGCCAGCTCACCGCCTAGCGGGTCTCGATACACCGGGGAGCTGTTTTTT.

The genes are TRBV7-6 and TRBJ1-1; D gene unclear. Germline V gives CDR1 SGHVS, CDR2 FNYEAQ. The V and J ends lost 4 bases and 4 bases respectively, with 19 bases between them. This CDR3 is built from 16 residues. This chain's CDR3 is CASSSYGRREGTEAFF. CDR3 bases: TGTGCCAGCAGCTCCTACGGTAGGAGGGAGGGCACTGAAGCTTTCTTT.

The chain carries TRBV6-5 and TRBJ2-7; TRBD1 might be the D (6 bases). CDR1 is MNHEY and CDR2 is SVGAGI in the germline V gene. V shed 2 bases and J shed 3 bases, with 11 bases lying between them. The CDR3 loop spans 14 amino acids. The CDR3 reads CASSYTLDSYEQYF. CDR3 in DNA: TGTGCCAGCAGTTACACTCTGGACAGCTACGAGCAGTACTTC.

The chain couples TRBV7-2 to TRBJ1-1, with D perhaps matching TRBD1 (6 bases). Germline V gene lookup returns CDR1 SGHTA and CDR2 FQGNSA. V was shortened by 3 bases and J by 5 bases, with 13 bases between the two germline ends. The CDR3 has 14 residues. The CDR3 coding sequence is TGTGCCAGCAGCTTTAAGGGAGGGGGTACTGAAGCTTTCTTT. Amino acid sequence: CASSFKGGGTEAFF.

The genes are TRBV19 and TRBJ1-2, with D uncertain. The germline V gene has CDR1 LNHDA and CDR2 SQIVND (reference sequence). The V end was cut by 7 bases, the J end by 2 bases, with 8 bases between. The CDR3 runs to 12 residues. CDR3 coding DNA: TGTGCCAGTATTGCAGGAAACTATGGCTACACCTTC. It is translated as CASIAGNYGYTF.

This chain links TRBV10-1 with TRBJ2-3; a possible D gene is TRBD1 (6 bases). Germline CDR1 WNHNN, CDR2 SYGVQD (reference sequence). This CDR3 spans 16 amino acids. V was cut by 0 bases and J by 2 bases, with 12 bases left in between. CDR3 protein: CASSESGGHLTDTQYF. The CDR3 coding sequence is TGCGCCAGCAGTGAGTCTGGGGGCCACCTCACAGATACGCAGTATTTT.

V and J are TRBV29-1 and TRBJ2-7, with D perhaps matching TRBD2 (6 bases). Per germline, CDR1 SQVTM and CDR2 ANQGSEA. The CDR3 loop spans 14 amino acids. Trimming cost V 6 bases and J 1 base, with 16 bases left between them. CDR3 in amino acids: CSVGHGTSSYEQYF. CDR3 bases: TGCAGCGTGGGCCACGGGACTTCTTCCTACGAGCAGTACTTC.

The CDR3 DNA reads TGTGCCAGCAGTAAAGGGACTAGCGGGAGTTGGTCCTACAATGAGCAGTTCTTC. As protein: CASSKGTSGSWSYNEQFF. The chain is built from TRBV2 and TRBJ2-1; 14 positions agree with TRBD2. J lost 1 base, V lost 5 bases, and 7 bases had no gene match. CDR3 length: 18 amino acids. Germline loops: CDR1 SNHLY, CDR2 FYNNEI.

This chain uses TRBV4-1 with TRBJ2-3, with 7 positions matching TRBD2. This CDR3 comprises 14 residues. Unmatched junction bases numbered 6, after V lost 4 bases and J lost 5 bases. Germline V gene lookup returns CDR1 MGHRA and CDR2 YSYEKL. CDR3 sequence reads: CASSLGLGLDTQYF. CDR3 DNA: TGCGCCAGCAGCCTCGGACTAGGGTTAGATACGCAGTATTTT.

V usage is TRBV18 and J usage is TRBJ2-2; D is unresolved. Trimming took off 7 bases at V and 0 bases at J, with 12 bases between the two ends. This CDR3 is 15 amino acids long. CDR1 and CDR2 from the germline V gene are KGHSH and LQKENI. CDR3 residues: CASFPRESNTGELFF. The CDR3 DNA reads TGTGCCAGCTTCCCTAGAGAGTCGAACACCGGGGAGCTGTTTTTT.

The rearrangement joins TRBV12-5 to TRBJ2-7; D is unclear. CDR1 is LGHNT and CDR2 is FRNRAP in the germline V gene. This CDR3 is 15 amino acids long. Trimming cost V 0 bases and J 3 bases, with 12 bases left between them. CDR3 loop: CASGLVLERDYEQYF. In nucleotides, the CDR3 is TGTGCTAGTGGTTTGGTACTGGAGAGAGACTACGAGCAGTACTTC. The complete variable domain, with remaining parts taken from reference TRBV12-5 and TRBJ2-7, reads DARVTQTPRHKVTEMGQEVTMRCQPILGHNTVFWYRQTMMQGLELLAYFRNRAPLDDSGMPKDRFSAEMPDATLATLKIQPSEPRDSAVYFCASGLVLERDYEQYFGPGTRLTVT.

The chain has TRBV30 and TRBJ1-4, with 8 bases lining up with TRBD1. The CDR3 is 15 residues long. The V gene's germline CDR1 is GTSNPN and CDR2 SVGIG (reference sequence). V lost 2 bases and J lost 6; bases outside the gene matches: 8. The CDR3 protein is CAWSTSGTGYEKLFF. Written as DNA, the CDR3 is TGTGCCTGGAGTACCTCCGGGACAGGTTATGAAAAACTGTTTTTT.

CDR3 nucleotides: TGTGCCAGTAGCCTGGGCCAGTGGATGCCCCAGCATTTT. Protein product: CASSLGQWMPQHF. The rearrangement joins TRBV19 to TRBJ1-5; D ambiguous. The CDR3 is 13 residues long. CDR1 is LNHDA, CDR2 SQIVND, per germline (reference sequence). Trimming removed 6 bases at V and 9 bases at J, with 15 bases between. The whole variable domain, filled in from reference TRBV19 and TRBJ1-5, reads DGGITQSPKYLFRKEGQNVTLSCEQNLNHDAMYWYRQDPGQGLRLIYYSQIVNDFQKGDIAEGYSVSREKKESFPLTVTSAQKNPTAFYLCASSLGQWMPQHFGDGTRLSIL.